The rows below give T cell receptor beta chains drawn from one sample of a study of blood T cell repertoires in COVID-19. Clones were sequenced by immunoSEQ multiplex PCR, and TCRdb holds only the in-frame ones, with some missing. The sample comprises 35,000 to 40,000 clones, roughly nine tenths of which are singletons, and about 12% rests with the top ten. The specimen sequenced was peripheral blood. Every receptor here comes from a man aged 70-80 years with acute or convalescent COVID-19. Both conserved end residues are part of each CDR3. D genes are given only for firm matches. Clone size is stated in some rows and not others, as once, few, many or a class when expanded.

j_call d_call clone_size v_call cdr3_aa cdr3_nt
TRBJ2-1 TRBD2 NA TRBV2 CASSPTSGINNEQFF TGTGCCAGCAGTCCAACTAGCGGAATCAACAATGAGCAGTTCTTC
TRBJ2-1 TRBD1 NA TRBV27 CASSLPEGQRAYNEQFF TGTGCCAGCAGTTTACCCGAGGGACAGAGAGCCTACAATGAGCAGTTCTTC
TRBJ2-7 NA NA TRBV11-1 CASSISGPEEQYF TGTGCCAGCAGCATTAGCGGTCCAGAGGAGCAGTACTTC
TRBJ2-5 NA once TRBV7-7 CASSPRGLQETQYF TGTGCCAGCAGCCCGAGAGGATTACAAGAGACCCAGTACTTC
TRBJ1-5 TRBD1 NA TRBV27 CASSPGTGYNQPQHF TGTGCCAGCAGTCCCGGGACAGGTTACAATCAGCCCCAGCATTTT
TRBJ2-7 NA NA TRBV11-2 CASSLDQRTRVDEQYF TGTGCCAGCAGCTTAGATCAACGGACTCGGGTTGACGAGCAGTACTTC
TRBJ2-5 NA NA TRBV10-3 CAISEMDRALDQYF TGTGCCATCAGTGAGATGGACAGAGCGCTAGACCAGTACTTC
TRBJ2-7 TRBD2 NA TRBV5-4 CASSLGGGNEQYF TGTGCCAGCAGCTTGGGGGGGGGTAACGAGCAGTACTTC
TRBJ2-2 NA NA TRBV29-1 CSVAGSGLNTGELFF TGCAGCGTTGCTGGTAGCGGACTAAACACCGGGGAGCTGTTTTTT
TRBJ2-3 TRBD1 NA TRBV9 CASSPVDRGQVFTDTQYF TGTGCCAGCAGCCCAGTGGACAGGGGCCAAGTCTTCACAGATACGCAGTATTTT
TRBJ1-1 NA NA TRBV7-3 CASSSRGDNTEAFF TGTGCCAGCAGCTCGCGGGGGGACAACACTGAAGCTTTCTTT
TRBJ2-7 TRBD1 NA TRBV27 CASSLLGTGALYEQYF TGTGCCAGCAGTTTATTGGGGACAGGGGCACTATACGAGCAGTACTTC
TRBJ1-4 NA NA TRBV4-2 CASSQEAGEKLFF TGTGCCAGCAGCCAAGAGGCGGGTGAAAAACTGTTTTTT
TRBJ2-7 TRBD1 NA TRBV7-2 CASSLADRVYEQYF TGTGCCAGCAGCTTAGCCGACAGGGTCTACGAGCAGTACTTC
TRBJ2-1 TRBD2 NA TRBV15 CATSRDRASGLNEQFF TGTGCCACCAGCAGAGATCGGGCTAGCGGGCTTAATGAGCAGTTCTTC
TRBJ1-5 TRBD1 once TRBV29-1 CSVAQGDQPQHF TGCAGCGTTGCTCAGGGGGATCAGCCCCAGCATTTT
TRBJ1-5 NA NA TRBV4-3 CASSQDFRQPQHF TGCGCCAGCAGCCAAGATTTCCGTCAGCCCCAGCATTTT
TRBJ2-1 TRBD2 NA TRBV2 CAGVVSVISGRSDEQFF TGTGCCGGGGTAGTTTCAGTGATTAGCGGGAGAAGTGATGAGCAGTTCTTC
TRBJ1-1 NA once TRBV10-3 CAISAQGGENTEAFF TGTGCCATCAGTGCCCAGGGAGGAGAGAACACTGAAGCTTTCTTT
TRBJ1-4 TRBD1 NA TRBV5-8 CASSQWTGGDEKLFF TGTGCCAGCAGTCAGTGGACAGGGGGCGATGAAAAACTGTTTTTT
TRBJ1-2 TRBD1 NA TRBV4-2 CASSPRTGGESDYGYTF TGTGCCAGCAGCCCCCGGACAGGGGGCGAATCAGACTATGGCTACACCTTC
TRBJ1-5 NA NA TRBV6-2/TRBV6-3 CASSFAGIGNQPQHF TGTGCCAGCAGTTTTGCGGGAATCGGCAATCAGCCCCAGCATTTT
TRBJ2-1 TRBD2 NA TRBV19 CASSMASGSSGEQFF TGTGCCAGTAGTATGGCCAGCGGGAGCTCGGGTGAGCAGTTCTTC
TRBJ1-2 TRBD1 NA TRBV18 CASSPADRDYGYTF TGTGCCAGCTCACCCGCTGACAGGGACTATGGCTACACCTTC
TRBJ1-4 NA NA TRBV5-4 CASSLDTGNEKLFF TGTGCCAGCAGCTTGGACACAGGGAACGAAAAACTGTTTTTT
TRBJ2-7 NA NA TRBV2 CASSARIGPSYEQYF TGTGCCAGCAGTGCCAGGATTGGTCCCTCCTACGAGCAGTACTTC
TRBJ1-1 TRBD1 NA TRBV7-2 CASSSGTASEAFF TGTGCCAGCAGCTCGGGGACAGCATCAGAAGCTTTCTTT
TRBJ1-6 NA NA TRBV7-3 CASSSSLNSPLHF TGTGCCAGCAGCTCGTCTTTAAATTCACCCCTCCACTTT
TRBJ2-6 NA NA TRBV7-3 CASSLEGTGANVLTF TGTGCCAGCAGCTTAGAGGGAACTGGGGCCAACGTCCTGACTTTC
TRBJ2-7 NA NA TRBV6-5 CASSYGGDYEQYF TGTGCCAGCAGTTACGGCGGAGACTACGAGCAGTACTTC
TRBJ1-2 NA once TRBV7-9 CASSSTENYGYTF TGTGCCAGCAGCAGCACAGAAAACTATGGCTACACCTTC
TRBJ1-5 NA few TRBV28 CASRPQGLDNQPQHF TGTGCCAGCAGGCCACAGGGTTTAGATAATCAGCCCCAGCATTTT
TRBJ2-5 TRBD2 NA TRBV7-9 CASSFVRGGAETQYF TGTGCCAGCAGCTTCGTTCGGGGGGGAGCAGAGACCCAGTACTTC
TRBJ2-3 TRBD2 NA TRBV6-2/TRBV6-3 CASSYGTSGRGRDTQYF TGTGCCAGCAGTTACGGTACTAGCGGGAGAGGTAGAGATACGCAGTATTTT
TRBJ1-1 NA NA TRBV6-6 CASSYQVVTEAFF TGTGCCAGCAGTTACCAGGTGGTCACTGAAGCTTTCTTT
TRBJ2-2 TRBD2 NA TRBV7-9 CASSPGLNTGELFF TGTGCCAGCAGCCCGGGACTAAACACCGGGGAGCTGTTTTTT
TRBJ1-2 NA NA TRBV11-2 CASSGRGSYYGYTF TGTGCCAGCAGCGGCAGGGGCAGCTACTATGGCTACACCTTC
TRBJ2-7 TRBD1 NA TRBV20-1 CSATTGAEQYF TGCAGTGCAACCACAGGGGCCGAGCAGTACTTC
TRBJ1-1 NA NA TRBV7-2 CASSIQGTEAFF TGTGCCAGCAGCATACAGGGCACTGAAGCTTTCTTT
TRBJ2-3 NA NA TRBV6-2/TRBV6-3 CASSSLRGRVPGTQYF TGTGCCAGCAGTTCCCTGCGCGGCAGGGTACCGGGTACGCAGTATTTT
TRBJ1-4 NA NA TRBV3-1/TRBV3-2 CASSQGRKLSEKLFF TGTGCCAGCAGCCAAGGGAGGAAGCTGAGTGAAAAACTGTTTTTT
TRBJ2-3 TRBD2 NA TRBV19 CASSIGLAGGGTDTQYF TGTGCCAGTAGTATAGGCCTAGCGGGAGGTGGCACAGATACGCAGTATTTT
TRBJ2-1 NA NA TRBV6-4 CASSAEPFGSYNEQFF TGTGCCAGCAGTGCCGAGCCCTTTGGCTCCTACAATGAGCAGTTCTTC
TRBJ1-1 NA NA TRBV9 CASSVAPNGGLAEAFF TGTGCCAGCAGCGTAGCCCCTAACGGGGGACTTGCTGAAGCTTTCTTT
TRBJ1-4 NA NA TRBV10-3 CAISELATNEKLFF TGTGCCATCAGTGAGCTCGCAACTAATGAAAAACTGTTTTTT
TRBJ2-7 TRBD2 few TRBV2 CASSRLAGEQYF TGTGCCAGCAGCCGACTAGCGGGCGAGCAGTACTTC
TRBJ1-4 NA NA TRBV7-2 CASSLERAGEKLFF TGTGCCAGCAGCTTAGAGCGGGCGGGTGAAAAACTGTTTTTT
TRBJ2-5 TRBD2 NA TRBV20-1 CSASHWTSGIQETQYF TGCAGTGCTAGTCACTGGACTAGCGGGATCCAAGAGACCCAGTACTTC
TRBJ2-6 NA NA TRBV5-1 CASSLDRPAGANVLTF TGCGCCAGCAGCTTGGACAGGCCCGCTGGGGCCAACGTCCTGACTTTC
TRBJ2-7 NA once TRBV5-1 CASSLQGLLQYF TGCGCCAGCAGCTTGCAGGGCCTCCTGCAGTACTTC
TRBJ2-1 NA NA TRBV7-2 CASSLEAENEQFF TGTGCCAGCAGCTTAGAAGCCGAAAATGAGCAGTTCTTC
TRBJ2-7 TRBD2 NA TRBV19 CASSMASGSYEQYF TGTGCCAGTAGTATGGCTAGCGGGAGCTACGAGCAGTACTTC